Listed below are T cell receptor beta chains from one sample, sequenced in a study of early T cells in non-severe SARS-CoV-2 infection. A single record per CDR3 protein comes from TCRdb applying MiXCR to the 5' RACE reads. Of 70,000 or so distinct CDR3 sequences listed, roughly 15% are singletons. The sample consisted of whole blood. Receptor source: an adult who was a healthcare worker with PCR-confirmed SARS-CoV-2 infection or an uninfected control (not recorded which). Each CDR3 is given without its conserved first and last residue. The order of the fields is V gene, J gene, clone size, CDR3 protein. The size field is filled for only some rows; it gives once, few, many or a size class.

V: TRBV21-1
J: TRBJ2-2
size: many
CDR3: ASSKGTGDTGELF

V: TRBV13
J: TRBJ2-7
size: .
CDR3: ASSLSLSRDEQY

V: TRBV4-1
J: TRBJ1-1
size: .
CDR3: ASSPVDSRGAF

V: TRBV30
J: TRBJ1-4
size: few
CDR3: AWSAGGIEYEKLF

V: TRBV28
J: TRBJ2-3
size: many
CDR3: ASSQPGGGTDTQY

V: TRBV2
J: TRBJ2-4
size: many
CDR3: ASRGWLADIQY

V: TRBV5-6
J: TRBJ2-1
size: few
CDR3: ASSYGQGNRNEQF

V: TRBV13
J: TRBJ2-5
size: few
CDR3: ASSLTGGVGETQY

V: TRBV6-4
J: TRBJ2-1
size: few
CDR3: ASSSLGTGYNEQF

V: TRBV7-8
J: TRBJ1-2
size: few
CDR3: ASSTGQGAPGGYGYT

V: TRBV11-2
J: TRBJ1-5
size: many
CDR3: ASSLSPGGDQPQH

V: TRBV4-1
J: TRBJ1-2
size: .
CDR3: ASSQEWTGYGYT

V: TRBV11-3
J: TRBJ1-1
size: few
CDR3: ASSLSDKNTEAF

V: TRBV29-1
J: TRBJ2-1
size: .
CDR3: SVAQRGVFEQF

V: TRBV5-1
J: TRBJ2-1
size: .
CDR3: ASSLEGAPYNEQF

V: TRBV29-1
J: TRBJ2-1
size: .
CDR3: SVPPRGFSNEQF

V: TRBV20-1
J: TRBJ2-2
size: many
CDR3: SARGTGELF

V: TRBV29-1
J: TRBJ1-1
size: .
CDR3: SVDFLGNTEAF

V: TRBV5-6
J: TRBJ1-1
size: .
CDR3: ASSLAGTVNTEAF

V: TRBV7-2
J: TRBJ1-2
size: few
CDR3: ASSLNSRGLGYT

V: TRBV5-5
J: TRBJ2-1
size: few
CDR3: ASSLASSGGLYNEQF

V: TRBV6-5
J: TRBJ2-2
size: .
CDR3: ASSRLTANTGELF

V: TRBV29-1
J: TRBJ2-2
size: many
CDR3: SVRVTGELF

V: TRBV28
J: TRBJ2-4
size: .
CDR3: ASTSLGQGYQIAKNIQY

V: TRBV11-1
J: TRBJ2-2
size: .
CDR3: ASSLVAGPTGELF

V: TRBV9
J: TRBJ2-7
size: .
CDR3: ASSVDGGTTTYEQY

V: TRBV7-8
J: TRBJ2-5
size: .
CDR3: ASSLGQGAVETQY

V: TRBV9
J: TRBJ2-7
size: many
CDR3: ASSEQPSTYEQY

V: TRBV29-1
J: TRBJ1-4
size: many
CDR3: RDDRGANEKLF

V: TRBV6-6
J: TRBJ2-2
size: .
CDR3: ASRGHSTGELF

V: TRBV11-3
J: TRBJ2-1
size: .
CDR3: ASSLTASGGNEQF

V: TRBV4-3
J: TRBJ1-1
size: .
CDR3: ASSQQTSDTEAF

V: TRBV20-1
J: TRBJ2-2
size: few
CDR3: SARLLGTGELF

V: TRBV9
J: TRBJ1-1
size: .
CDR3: ASSSTGAQEAF

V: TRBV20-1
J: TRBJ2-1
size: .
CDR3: SAGGGRDYNEQF

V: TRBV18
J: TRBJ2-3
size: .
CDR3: ASSPPTGDTQY

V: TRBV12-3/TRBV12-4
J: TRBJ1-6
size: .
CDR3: ASRSTGELHSPLH

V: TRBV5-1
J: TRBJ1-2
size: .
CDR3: ASSLDSNYGYT

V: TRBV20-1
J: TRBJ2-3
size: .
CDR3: SARGTNTDTQY

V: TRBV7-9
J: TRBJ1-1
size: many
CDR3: ASSFDVKTLNTEAF

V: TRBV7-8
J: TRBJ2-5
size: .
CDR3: ASSLTFGIGTAYQETQY

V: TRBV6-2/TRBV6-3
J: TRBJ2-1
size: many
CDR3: ASSYSGGSSYNEQF